This TCR beta chain emerged from a study of blood T cell repertoires in COVID-19 (TCRdb year 2020). A note on the overall study: Samples from collaborators originated in the United States, Italy and Spain and spanned both the acute and convalescent phases of COVID-19. The material from the prospective study consisted of cDNA or gDNA derived from T cells, B-cell-depleted T cells, or PBMCs. The dataset comprised deeply sampled blood TCRbeta repertoires from subjects exposed to, actively infected with, or recovered from COVID-19. The repertoires were made available in a free public database intended to serve as a resource for research on the immune response to SARS-CoV-2. Samples came from the ongoing ImmuneRACE study (first 160 participants) plus 1,254 subjects from 6 global collaborators. A de-identified subject ID, COVID-19 status, age in years and sex were almost always included in the sample metadata. Where HLA class I and class II types were available, the types were taken from metadata supplied by the sample provider, not from assay-based typing. Here is what the overall study found, with its caveats: How much clinical and demographic metadata was included differed by source and by participant, and the metadata was provided uncurated.

TCRbeta CDR3 regions were amplified from genomic DNA using the immunoSEQ Assay, a bias-controlled multiplex PCR. Per the source publication's procedure: Nucleated cell counts per sample were estimated from amplification of reference gene primers within the assay. Sequence reads were collapsed and filtered to measure the absolute abundance of every unique TCRbeta CDR3 rearrangement. For each sample, productive Simpson clonality was calculated as the square root of Simpson's diversity index across productive rearrangements. TCRdb retrieved this table from immuneACCESS and kept in-frame rearrangements only. Not all clones are present; in checked studies, unresolved V genes account for under half, and no reason is known for the remainder. The V and J calls and clone size are taken from that table; D and trimming were inferred from the DNA. This sample holds more than 150,000 clones; roughly four fifths were observed only once. The ten largest make up approximately 12% of the sample.

Counted from cysteine to phenylalanine, this CDR3 has 19 amino acids. The entry retains the CDR3 DNA only, 57 bases that are in frame from base 1. The junction shows trimming of 5 bases on V and 1 base on J, plus 24 bases between the germline ends. CDR1 SGHVS and CDR2 FQNEAQ were looked up in the germline V gene. Enrolling through a virtual design, the prospective study's participants ranged in age from roughly 18 to 95 years and lived across around 25 United States geographic areas. To assign participants to cohorts, the prospective study relied on clinical history that participants themselves reported in a screening survey and a study questionnaire. For ImmuneRACE Cohort 3, a participant was defined as recovered based on two consecutive negative NP/OP PCR tests, clearance by a healthcare professional, or resolution of symptoms. Mobile phlebotomists in the prospective study collected whole blood, serum and a nasopharyngeal or oropharyngeal swab from every participant. Additional blood draws and questionnaires over an approximately two-month period could optionally be provided by prospective study participants. Before DNA extraction, blood samples from the prospective study were shipped at room temperature or frozen.

A note on this clone: No antigen is known for it. Base qualities are not provided; no much larger clone lies one nucleotide away.

Rearrangement joined TRBV7-8 to TRBJ2-1; D gene: possibly TRBD2, on 6 matching bases. This receptor was obtained from a man aged 35 to 55 who had recovered from COVID-19. The specimen was PBMCs or T cells enriched from blood (not recorded which). Here is the DNA: TGTGCCAGCAGCCATTCTAGCGTGGGAGAGGGTAGGTCCTACAATGAGCAGTTCTTC. Its protein is CASSHSSVGEGRSYNEQFF. Full variable domain (CDR3 extended with the reference TRBV7-8 and TRBJ2-1 proteins): GAGVSQSPRYKVAKRGQDVALRCDPISGHVSLFWYQQALGQGPEFLTYFQNEAQLDKSGLPSDRFFAERPEGSVSTLKIQRTQQEDSAVYLCASSHSSVGEGRSYNEQFFGPGTRLTVL.